This TCR beta chain was retrieved from a study of identical twins. With 0 bases removed from V and 0 bases from J, the gap between germline ends came to 12 bases. Germline assignment: CDR1 MGHRA and CDR2 YSYEKL. This CDR3 contains 17 residues. Addition of a universal primer site occurred through template switching, and cDNA carried unique molecular identifiers. TCRdb called the 5' RACE reads again in MiXCR, with one record for every CDR3 protein. The data contain fewer than 350,000 distinct CDR3 sequences, about 8.1% of them singletons. Every donor was a healthy Caucasian. This sample also belongs to another study, concerning yellow fever vaccine responses in identical twins. As reported in that work: Twins' vaccine T cell responses were reported to seem partly convergent and partly personalized.

The TCR comes from a woman aged 18-35 years in good health. The rearrangement joins TRBV4-1 to TRBJ2-4; D gene unclear. Source material: memory (CD45RO+) T cells sorted from blood. CDR3 region: CASSQEQMVGAKNIQYF. The CDR3 DNA follows: TGCGCCAGCAGCCAAGAGCAGATGGTAGGAGCCAAAAACATTCAGTACTTC.